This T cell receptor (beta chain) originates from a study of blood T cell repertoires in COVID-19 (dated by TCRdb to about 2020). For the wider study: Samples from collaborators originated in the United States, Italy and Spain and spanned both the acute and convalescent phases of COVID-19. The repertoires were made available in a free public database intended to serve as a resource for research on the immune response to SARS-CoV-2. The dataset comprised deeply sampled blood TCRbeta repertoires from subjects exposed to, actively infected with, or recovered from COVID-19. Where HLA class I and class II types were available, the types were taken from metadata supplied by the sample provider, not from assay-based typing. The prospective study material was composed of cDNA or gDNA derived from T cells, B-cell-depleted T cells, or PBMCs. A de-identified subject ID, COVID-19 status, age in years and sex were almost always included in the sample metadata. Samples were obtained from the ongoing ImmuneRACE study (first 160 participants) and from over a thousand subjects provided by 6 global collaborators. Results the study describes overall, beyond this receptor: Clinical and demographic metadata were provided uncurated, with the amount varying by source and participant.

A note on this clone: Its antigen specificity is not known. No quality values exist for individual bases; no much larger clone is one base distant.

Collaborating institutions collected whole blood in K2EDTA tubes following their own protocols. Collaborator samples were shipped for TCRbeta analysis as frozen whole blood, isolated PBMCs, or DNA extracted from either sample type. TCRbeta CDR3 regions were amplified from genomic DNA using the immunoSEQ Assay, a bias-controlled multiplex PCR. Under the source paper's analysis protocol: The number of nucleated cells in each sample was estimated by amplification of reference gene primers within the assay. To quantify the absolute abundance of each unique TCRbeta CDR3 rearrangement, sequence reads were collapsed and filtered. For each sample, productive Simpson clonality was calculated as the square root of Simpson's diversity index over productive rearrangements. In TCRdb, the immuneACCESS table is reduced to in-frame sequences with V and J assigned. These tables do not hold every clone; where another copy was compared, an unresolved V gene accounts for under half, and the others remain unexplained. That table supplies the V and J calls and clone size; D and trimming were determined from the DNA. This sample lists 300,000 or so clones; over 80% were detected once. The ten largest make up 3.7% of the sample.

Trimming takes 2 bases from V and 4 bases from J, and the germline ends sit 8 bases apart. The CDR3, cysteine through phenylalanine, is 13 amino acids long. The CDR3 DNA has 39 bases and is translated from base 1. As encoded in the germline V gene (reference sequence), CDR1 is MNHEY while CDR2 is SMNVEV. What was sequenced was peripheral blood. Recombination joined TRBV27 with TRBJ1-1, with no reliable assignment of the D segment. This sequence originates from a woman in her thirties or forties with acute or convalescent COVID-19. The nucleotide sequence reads TGTGCCAGCAGTTTAAAGGAGGCCACTGAAGCTTTCTTT. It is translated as CASSLKEATEAFF.